A single TCR beta chain is shown here with its context. The target antigen is unknown. The data stem from a study of T cell repertoires in cytomegalovirus infection. Overall study context: Selected CMV epitopes included recently identified HLA-C-restricted ones as well as well-studied HLA-B-restricted ones. Indications of both CMV infection and matching HLA type were provided by public TCR beta signatures. General observations from the study: Identification of carriers of CMV plus the relevant HLA was achieved through cumulative public TCR beta family frequency. What dominated the ex vivo response were HLA-C-restricted CMV-specific TCR beta clonotypes.

The V gene's germline CDR1 is SGHVS and CDR2 FNYEAQ. This CDR3 is 15 amino acids long. With V trimmed by 3 bases and J by 7 bases, 7 bases remained unmatched. A single record per CDR3 protein comes from TCRdb applying MiXCR to the reads. In the table there are hundreds of thousands of distinct CDR3 sequences, approximately 33% of which are singletons. The receptor was derived from a human donor in good health (CMV status not recorded). Some clones in this sample may be carry-over from other donors' samples. The sequences come from cultured CD8+ T cells from PBMCs, collected from culture after CMV antigen stimulation. J is TRBJ1-4 and V is TRBV7-6; 8 positions agree with TRBD1. Here the CDR3 DNA reads TGTGCCAGCAGCTTGGGACAGGACAGTGGTGAAAAACTGTTTTTT. Protein sequence: CASSLGQDSGEKLFF.